This TCR beta chain is from a study of cytomegalovirus exposure and HLA in healthy donors. The PCR used 60 Vbeta and 13 Jbeta primers. Using immunoSEQ multiplex PCR, the repertoire was profiled, and TCRdb retains in-frame clones only, with some absent. The repertoire holds about 140,000 clones, with nearly 80% as singletons. The CDR3 sequence is 16 residues long. Germline lookup yields CDR1 SEHNR and CDR2 FQNEAQ (reference sequence). V was pared by 1 base and J by 2 bases, with 12 bases between. This rearrangement joins TRBV7-9 to TRBJ2-1; D unclear. The receptor comes from a woman aged 40 to 55 in good health and CMV-seronegative. Sequencing was carried out using PBMCs. DNA of the CDR3: TGTGCCAGCAGCTTAGGGGCGACAAGGCCCTACAATGAGCAGTTCTTC. It specifies CASSLGATRPYNEQFF. Drawing the rest from reference TRBV7-9 and TRBJ2-1, the complete variable domain is DTGVSQNPRHKITKRGQNVTFRCDPISEHNRLYWYRQTLGQGPEFLTYFQNEAQLEKSRLLSDRFSAERPKGSFSTLEIQRTEQGDSAMYLCASSLGATRPYNEQFFGPGTRLTVL.